This T cell receptor beta chain emerged from a study of blood T cell repertoires in COVID-19. Germline assignment: CDR1 SGHAT and CDR2 FQNNGV. With 4 bases removed from V and 0 bases from J, the gap between germline ends came to 14 bases. The CDR3 is made up of 16 amino acids. The assay was immunoSEQ multiplex PCR, and TCRdb's table has in-frame clones only and misses some. The table has about 410,000 clones, just over 85% seen once. The sequenced material came from peripheral blood. The TCR originated in a young woman with active or convalescent COVID-19. V and J are TRBV11-2 and TRBJ2-3; possible D gene TRBD1, 6 bases. The CDR3 DNA follows: TGTGCCAGCAGCTCCTGGGGGCCATCTAGCACAGATACGCAGTATTTT. The encoded protein is CASSSWGPSSTDTQYF.